This T cell receptor (beta chain) emerged from a study of CD8 T cells in Susac syndrome. CDR3 length equals 14 residues. V was pared by 0 bases and J by 7 bases, with 8 bases between. Germline-derived CDR1 and CDR2 are SGHRS and YFSETQ. RNA, at about 0.45 to 1 ug, was reverse transcribed with random hexamers. The immunoSEQ assay covered 54 Vbeta and 13 Jbeta segments for CDR3. TCRdb re-called the immunoSEQ multiplex PCR reads with MiXCR, one entry per CDR3 protein. The data show 100,000 to 150,000 distinct CDR3 sequences, with about 95% seen just once and about 0.29% held by the top ten. Patients having Susac syndrome satisfied recently defined diagnostic criteria for definite or probable disease. CD8+ and CD4+ T cells were negatively isolated; TEMRA cells were FACS-enriched.

The source of this sequence is a human donor with Susac syndrome. Sequencing input: CD8+ T cells from PBMCs. The J gene is TRBJ1-6, the V gene TRBV5-1, with a weak D call TRBD1 (6 bases). Here the CDR3 DNA reads TGCGCCAGCAGCTTGGCAGGGGAAAATTCACCCCTCCACTTT. Translating it yields CASSLAGENSPLHF.